One and the same sample provided the 14 T cell receptor beta chains below, sequenced in a study of OX40 agonist ivuxolimab in advanced cancers. Profiling relied on immunoSEQ multiplex PCR, and the TCRdb table lists in-frame clones only, not all of them. In the table there are 91,000 or so clones, roughly 94% of which are singletons. The input for sequencing was CD4+ or CD8+ T cells sorted from blood, taken in a trial of the OX40 agonist ivuxolimab. Receptor source: an adult with an advanced solid tumor such as melanoma, head and neck, liver or kidney cancer.

V gene TRBV4-1 combines with J gene TRBJ2-7; 7 bases agree with TRBD1. CDR1 and CDR2 (germline): MGHRA, YSYEKL. Losses at the gene ends were 2 bases for V and 2 bases for J; bases not matched to a gene: 6. There are 15 residues in the CDR3. In nucleotides, the CDR3 is TGCGCCAGCAGCCAAACGGGACAGAGGACCTACGAGCAGTACTTC. This codes for CASSQTGQRTYEQYF.

V is TRBV7-2 and J is TRBJ1-2; D gene uncertain. V was clipped by 2 bases and J by 0 bases, with 4 bases between them. The germline V gene encodes CDR1 SGHTA and CDR2 FQGNSA. The CDR3 covers 13 residues. CDR3 in amino acids: CASSLLPNYGYTF. In DNA form, the CDR3 reads TGTGCCAGCAGCTTACTGCCTAACTATGGCTACACCTTC.

This clone was counted once. This chain connects TRBV7-3 to TRBJ2-1; TRBD2 matches 10 bases. The germline V gene has CDR1 SGHTA and CDR2 FQGTGA. The CDR3 is made up of 17 amino acids. Trimming removed 5 bases from V and 8 bases from J; junction bases left unmatched: 15. The DNA for the CDR3 is TGTGCCAGCAGCCTAAGTCCCACTAGCGGGAATTTCCATGAGCAGTTCTTC. Protein: CASSLSPTSGNFHEQFF.

The chain has TRBV5-1 and TRBJ2-3; D unresolved. The CDR3 is 14 residues long. Germline values: CDR1 SGHRS, CDR2 YFSETQ. V lost 0 bases and J lost 7, with 12 bases in between. CDR3 residues: CASSLAKTLNTQYF. CDR3 nucleotides: TGCGCCAGCAGCTTGGCCAAGACCCTGAATACGCAGTATTTT.

The CDR3 reads CASSMGTGVPNEQFF. CDR3 nucleotides: TGTGCCAGTAGTATGGGGACAGGGGTACCCAATGAGCAGTTCTTC. The chain has TRBV19 and TRBJ2-1, with 10 bases fitting TRBD1. The CDR3 contains 15 residues. CDR1 LNHDA and CDR2 SQIVND come from the germline V gene (reference sequence). V shed 3 bases and J 6 bases; nucleotides not matched to a gene: 5.

Remarks on this clone: Distinct nucleotide sequences in the sample also encode this CDR3. The chain combines TRBV7-9 with TRBJ1-6, with D possibly being TRBD1 (5 bases). Germline V gene sequence: CDR1 SEHNR, CDR2 FQNEAQ (reference sequence). Trimming took off 4 bases at V and 5 bases at J, with 9 bases between the two ends. This CDR3 is built from 14 residues. The CDR3 region is CASSSGTDNSPLHF. In nucleotides, the CDR3 is TGTGCCAGCAGCTCCGGGACGGATAATTCACCCCTCCACTTT.

This rearrangement joins TRBV28 to TRBJ2-1, with 9 bases that match TRBD2. The CDR3 is 15 residues long. Germline V gene data show CDR1 as MDHEN and CDR2 as SYDVKM. The V and J ends lost 4 bases and 3 bases, in that order; junction bases with no gene match: 4. The CDR3 DNA reads as TGTGCCAGCAGTTATAGCGGGGGCCACTACAATGAGCAGTTCTTC. It codes for CASSYSGGHYNEQFF. The full variable domain, with the rest looked up from reference TRBV28 and TRBJ2-1, is DVKVTQSSRYLVKRTGEKVFLECVQDMDHENMFWYRQDPGLGLRLIYFSYDVKMKEKGDIPEGYSVSREKKERFSLILESASTNQTSMYLCASSYSGGHYNEQFFGPGTRLTVL.

The V call is TRBV10-3, the J call TRBJ2-7; D gene ambiguous. CDR1 and CDR2 from the germline V gene are ENHRY and SYGVKD. V was clipped by 6 bases and J by 2 bases, with 11 bases between them. The CDR3 is made up of 13 amino acids. This chain's CDR3 is CAIRDRSTYEQYF. The CDR3 DNA follows: TGTGCCATCAGGGATCGGTCAACCTACGAGCAGTACTTC.

J is TRBJ2-7 and V is TRBV19, with D possibly matching TRBD2 (6 bases). V lost 6 bases, J lost 0 bases, and 12 bases lay in between. The CDR3 length is 14 residues. Germline V CDR1 and CDR2: LNHDA, SQIVND (reference sequence). The CDR3 loop is CASRPTRRSYEQYF. As DNA, the CDR3 is TGTGCCAGTAGACCGACTAGACGCTCCTACGAGCAGTACTTC.

The chain joins TRBV14 to TRBJ2-5; no clear D. The end of the DNA aligns better with TRBJ2-7, so the J call may be wrong. The CDR3 consists of 15 residues. Germline-derived CDR1 and CDR2 are SGHDN and FVKESK. DNA for the CDR3: TGTGCCAGCAGCGTCCGTTATAGCAACTCCTACGAGCAGTACTTC. It yields the protein CASSVRYSNSYEQYF.

The chain combines TRBV10-3 with TRBJ2-1; perhaps TRBD1 as D (5 bases). The CDR3 has 14 residues. Per the germline V gene, CDR1 is ENHRY and CDR2 is SYGVKD. V was shortened by 4 bases and J by 6 bases, with 13 bases between the two germline ends. CDR3: CAISVSDGANEQFF. The CDR3 DNA reads TGTGCCATCAGTGTGTCGGATGGGGCCAATGAGCAGTTCTTC.

The V call is TRBV11-2, the J call TRBJ2-7; 12 bases line up with TRBD2. Unmatched junction bases numbered 9, after V lost 5 bases and J lost 4 bases. This CDR3 region has 16 residues. Germline lookup yields CDR1 SGHAT and CDR2 FQNNGV. This CDR3 is CASSRGTSGRLYEQYF. CDR3 DNA sequence: TGTGCCAGCAGCAGAGGGACTAGCGGGCGATTATACGAGCAGTACTTC.

V and J are TRBV7-8 and TRBJ2-2, with 8 bases matching TRBD2. The CDR3 loop spans 17 amino acids. V gave up 5 bases and J gave up 1 base; unmatched junction bases: 9. Germline CDR1 and CDR2: SGHVS and FQNEAQ. The CDR3 spells CASSPYPSGGNTGELFF. In DNA, the CDR3 is TGTGCCAGCAGCCCATACCCCAGCGGGGGGAACACCGGGGAGCTGTTTTTT.

This clone was seen a handful of times. The CDR3: CASSVTGLRRPNTEAFF. In DNA, the CDR3 is TGTGCCAGTAGTGTAACGGGGCTACGCCGGCCGAACACTGAAGCTTTCTTT. The chain recombines TRBV19 with TRBJ1-1, with D possibly being TRBD1 (5 bases). Per the germline V gene, CDR1 is LNHDA and CDR2 is SQIVND (reference sequence). The CDR3 covers 17 residues. The V gene lost 5 bases and the J gene lost 1 base, with 20 bases spanning the gap.